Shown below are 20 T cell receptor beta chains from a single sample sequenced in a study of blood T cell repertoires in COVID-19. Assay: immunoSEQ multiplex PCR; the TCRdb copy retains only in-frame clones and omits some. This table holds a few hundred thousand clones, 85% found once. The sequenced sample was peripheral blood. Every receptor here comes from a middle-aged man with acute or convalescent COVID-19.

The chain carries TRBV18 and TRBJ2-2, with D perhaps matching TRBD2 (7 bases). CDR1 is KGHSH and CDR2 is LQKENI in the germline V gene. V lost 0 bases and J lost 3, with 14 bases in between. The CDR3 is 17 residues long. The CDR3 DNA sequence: TGTGCCAGCTCACCACCGAAGGGGGGGCCGGACACCGGGGAGCTGTTTTTT. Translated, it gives CASSPPKGGPDTGELFF.

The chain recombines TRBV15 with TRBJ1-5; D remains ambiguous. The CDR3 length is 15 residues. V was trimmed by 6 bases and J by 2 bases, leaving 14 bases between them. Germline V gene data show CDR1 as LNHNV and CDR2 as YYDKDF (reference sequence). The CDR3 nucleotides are TGTGCCACCAGAAACCCCAGGTTGGGCAATCAGCCCCAGCATTTT. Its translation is CATRNPRLGNQPQHF.

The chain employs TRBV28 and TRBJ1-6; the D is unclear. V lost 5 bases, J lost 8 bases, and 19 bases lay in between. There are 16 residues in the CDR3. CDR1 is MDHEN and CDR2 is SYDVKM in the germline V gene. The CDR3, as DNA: TGTGCCAGCAGTAGCGGGAGGAGTCTTACAGATTCACCCCTCCACTTT. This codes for CASSSGRSLTDSPLHF.

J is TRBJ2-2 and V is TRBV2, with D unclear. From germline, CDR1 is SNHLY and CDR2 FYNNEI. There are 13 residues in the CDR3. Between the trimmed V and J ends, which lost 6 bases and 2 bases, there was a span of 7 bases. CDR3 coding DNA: TGTGCCAGCAGCCCTGTTAACACCGGGGAGCTGTTTTTT. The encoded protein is CASSPVNTGELFF.

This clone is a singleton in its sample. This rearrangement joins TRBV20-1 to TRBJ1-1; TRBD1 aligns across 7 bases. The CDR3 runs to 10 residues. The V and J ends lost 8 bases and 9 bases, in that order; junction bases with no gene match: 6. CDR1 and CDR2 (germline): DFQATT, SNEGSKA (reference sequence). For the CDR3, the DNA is TGCAGTCCCTTGACAGGGCAAGCTTTCTTT. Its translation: CSPLTGQAFF.

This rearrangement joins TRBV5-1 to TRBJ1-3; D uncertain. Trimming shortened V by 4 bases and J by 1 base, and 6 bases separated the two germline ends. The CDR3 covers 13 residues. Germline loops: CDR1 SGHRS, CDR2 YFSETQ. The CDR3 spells CASSGTSGNTIYF. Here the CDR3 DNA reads TGCGCCAGCAGCGGTACTTCTGGAAACACCATATATTTT.

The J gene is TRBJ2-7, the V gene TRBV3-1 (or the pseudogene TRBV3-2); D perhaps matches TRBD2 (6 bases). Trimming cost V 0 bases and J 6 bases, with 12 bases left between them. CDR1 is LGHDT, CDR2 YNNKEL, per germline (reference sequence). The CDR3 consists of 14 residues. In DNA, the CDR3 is TGTGCCAGCAGCCAAGACTCCACTAGCCGCGAGCAGTACTTC. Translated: CASSQDSTSREQYF.

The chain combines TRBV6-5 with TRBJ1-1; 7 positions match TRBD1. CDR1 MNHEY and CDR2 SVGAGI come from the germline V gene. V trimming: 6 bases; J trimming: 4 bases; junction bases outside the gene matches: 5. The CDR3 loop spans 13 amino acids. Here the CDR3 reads CASRETGTTEAFF. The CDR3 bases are TGTGCCAGCAGAGAGACAGGGACCACTGAAGCTTTCTTT.

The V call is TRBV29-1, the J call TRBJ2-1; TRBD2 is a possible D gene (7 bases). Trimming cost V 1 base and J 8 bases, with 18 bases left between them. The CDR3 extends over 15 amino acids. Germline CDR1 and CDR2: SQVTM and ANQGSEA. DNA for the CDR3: TGCAGCGTTGAAGGGGGAGGGGGTGGTTTGGATGAGCAGTTCTTC. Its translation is CSVEGGGGGLDEQFF.

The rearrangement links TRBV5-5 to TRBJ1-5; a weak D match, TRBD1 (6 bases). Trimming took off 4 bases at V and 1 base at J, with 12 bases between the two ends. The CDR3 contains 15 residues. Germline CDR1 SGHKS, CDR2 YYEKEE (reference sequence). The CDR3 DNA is TGTGCCAGCAGCCTGTCGGGACAAAGCAATCAGCCCCAGCATTTT. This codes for CASSLSGQSNQPQHF.

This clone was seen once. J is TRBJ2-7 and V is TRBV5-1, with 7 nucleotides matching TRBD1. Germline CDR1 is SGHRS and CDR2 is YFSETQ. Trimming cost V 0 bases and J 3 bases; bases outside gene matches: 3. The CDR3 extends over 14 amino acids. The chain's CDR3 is CASSLEGAHYEQYF. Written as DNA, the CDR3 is TGCGCCAGCAGCTTGGAGGGGGCTCACTACGAGCAGTACTTC.

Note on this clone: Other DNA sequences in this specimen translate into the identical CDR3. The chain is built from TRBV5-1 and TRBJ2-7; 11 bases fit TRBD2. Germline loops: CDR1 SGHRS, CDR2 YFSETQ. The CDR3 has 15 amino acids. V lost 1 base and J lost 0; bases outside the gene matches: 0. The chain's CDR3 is CASSLTSGGSYEQYF. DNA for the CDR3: TGCGCCAGCAGCTTGACTAGCGGGGGCTCCTACGAGCAGTACTTC.

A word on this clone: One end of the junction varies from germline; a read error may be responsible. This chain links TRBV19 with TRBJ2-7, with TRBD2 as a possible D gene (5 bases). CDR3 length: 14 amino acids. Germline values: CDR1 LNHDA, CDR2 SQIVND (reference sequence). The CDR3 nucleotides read TGTGCCAGTGCAATTTCCCCTAGCTCCCACGAGCAGTACTTC. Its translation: CASAISPSSHEQYF.

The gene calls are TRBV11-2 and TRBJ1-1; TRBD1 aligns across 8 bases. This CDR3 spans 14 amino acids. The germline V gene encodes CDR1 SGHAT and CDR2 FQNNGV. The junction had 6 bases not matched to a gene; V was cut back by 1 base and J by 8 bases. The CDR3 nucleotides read TGTGCCAGCAGCTTAGTTTTTCGGGACAGGGAAGCTTTCTTT. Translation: CASSLVFRDREAFF.

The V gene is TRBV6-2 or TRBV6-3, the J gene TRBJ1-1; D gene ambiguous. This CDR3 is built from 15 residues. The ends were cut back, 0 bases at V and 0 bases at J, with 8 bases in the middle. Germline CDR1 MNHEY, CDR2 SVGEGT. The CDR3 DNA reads TGTGCCAGCAGTTACTCGGGCCCGATGAACACTGAAGCTTTCTTT. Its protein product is CASSYSGPMNTEAFF.

CDR3 coding DNA: TGTGCCATCAGTGAGTCGGCCAGGGTAATAAACACTGAAGCTTTCTTT. As protein: CAISESARVINTEAFF. The J gene is TRBJ1-1, the V gene TRBV10-3; weak D call: TRBD1 (5 bases). Trimming shortened V by 0 bases and J by 2 bases, and 13 bases separated the two germline ends. This CDR3 is built from 16 residues. The V gene's germline CDR1 is ENHRY and CDR2 SYGVKD.

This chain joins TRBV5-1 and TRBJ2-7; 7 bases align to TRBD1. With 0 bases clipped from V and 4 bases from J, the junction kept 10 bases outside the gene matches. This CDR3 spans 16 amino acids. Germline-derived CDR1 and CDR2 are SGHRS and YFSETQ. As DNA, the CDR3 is TGCGCCAGCAGCTTGGCCCCCGGGACAGACCAATACGAGCAGTACTTC. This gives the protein CASSLAPGTDQYEQYF.

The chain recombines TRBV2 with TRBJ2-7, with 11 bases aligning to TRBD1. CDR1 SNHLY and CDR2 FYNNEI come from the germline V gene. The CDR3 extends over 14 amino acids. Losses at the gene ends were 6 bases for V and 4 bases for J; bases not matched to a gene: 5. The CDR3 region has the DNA TGTGCCAGCAGGTTCCGGGACAGGGGGTACGAGCAGTACTTC. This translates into CASRFRDRGYEQYF.

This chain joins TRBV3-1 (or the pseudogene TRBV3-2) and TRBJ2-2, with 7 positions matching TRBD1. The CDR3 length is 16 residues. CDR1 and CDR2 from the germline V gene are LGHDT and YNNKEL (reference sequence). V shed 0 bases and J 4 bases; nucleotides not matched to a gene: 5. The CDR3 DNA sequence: TGTGCCAGCAGCCAAGAACAGGGGTCGGGCACCGGGGAGCTGTTTTTT. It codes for CASSQEQGSGTGELFF.

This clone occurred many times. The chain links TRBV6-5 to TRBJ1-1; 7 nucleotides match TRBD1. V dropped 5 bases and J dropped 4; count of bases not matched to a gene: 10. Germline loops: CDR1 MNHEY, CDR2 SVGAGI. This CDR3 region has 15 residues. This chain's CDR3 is CASSPSTGRTTEAFF. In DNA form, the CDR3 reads TGTGCCAGCAGTCCTTCGACAGGGCGGACCACTGAAGCTTTCTTT.